Presented here are 31 T cell receptor beta chains from one specimen sequenced in a study of T cell responses to AZD1222 COVID-19 vaccine. Assay used: immunoSEQ multiplex PCR; TCRdb lists only in-frame clones, some missing. Among some 150,000 clones listed, 86% were seen once. Sequenced material: peripheral blood, taken on day 0 of MenACWY control vaccination. All receptors come from an adult in good health.

The V call is TRBV7-2, the J call TRBJ1-5; D is possibly TRBD1 (6 bases). CDR3 length equals 12 residues. The germline V gene has CDR1 SGHTA and CDR2 FQGNSA. V dropped 1 base and J dropped 13 bases, with 11 bases sitting between them. The CDR3 DNA is TGTGCCAGCAGCTTAGGTCGGACAGTTCAGCATTTT. Encoded protein: CASSLGRTVQHF. Full variable domain (rest looked up from reference TRBV7-2 and TRBJ1-5): GAGVSQSPSNKVTEKGKDVELRCDPISGHTALYWYRQSLGQGLEFLIYFQGNSAPDKSGLPSDRFSAERTGGSVSTLTIQRTQQEDSAVYLCASSLGRTVQHFGDGTRLSIL.

V and J are TRBV28 and TRBJ1-1; 7 bases line up with TRBD1. Germline CDR1 and CDR2: MDHEN and SYDVKM. CDR3 length: 13 residues. V lost 8 bases to trimming and J lost 7 bases; unmatched junction nucleotides: 10. The chain's CDR3 is CASSYGGGGEAFF. CDR3 sequence (DNA): TGTGCCAGCTCCTACGGAGGGGGCGGTGAAGCTTTCTTT. Variable domain in full (rest from reference TRBV28 and TRBJ1-1): DVKVTQSSRYLVKRTGEKVFLECVQDMDHENMFWYRQDPGLGLRLIYFSYDVKMKEKGDIPEGYSVSREKKERFSLILESASTNQTSMYLCASSYGGGGEAFFGQGTRLTVV.

The V and J genes are TRBV6-6 and TRBJ2-7; TRBD1 agrees at 7 bases. V was clipped by 0 bases and J by 2 bases; unmatched bases: 1. This CDR3 is built from 14 residues. Germline CDR1 and CDR2: MNHNY and SVGAGI (reference sequence). As DNA, the CDR3 is TGTGCCAGCAGTTACTCGAGGGGGCCCTACGAGCAGTACTTC. Protein: CASSYSRGPYEQYF.

J is TRBJ2-5 and V is TRBV19; TRBD2 aligns across 9 bases. In germline, CDR1 is LNHDA, CDR2 SQIVND (reference sequence). The CDR3 is made up of 16 amino acids. J gave up 3 bases and V 1 base, and 6 bases lay outside the gene matches. In DNA form, the CDR3 reads TGTGCCAGTAGTATAGGTCCAGCGGGAGGTGAAGAGACCCAGTACTTC. Protein sequence: CASSIGPAGGEETQYF. Variable domain in full (rest from reference TRBV19 and TRBJ2-5): DGGITQSPKYLFRKEGQNVTLSCEQNLNHDAMYWYRQDPGQGLRLIYYSQIVNDFQKGDIAEGYSVSREKKESFPLTVTSAQKNPTAFYLCASSIGPAGGEETQYFGPGTRLLVL.

Only a few counts were recorded for this clone. The CDR3 loop reads CASSLGLAGGLNEQFF. Written as DNA, the CDR3 is TGCGCCAGCAGCTTGGGGCTAGCGGGGGGTCTCAATGAGCAGTTCTTC. The chain uses TRBV5-1 and TRBJ2-1; TRBD2 matches at 11 bases. V dropped 0 bases and J dropped 6; count of bases not matched to a gene: 5. This CDR3 contains 16 residues. CDR1 and CDR2 (germline): SGHRS, YFSETQ.

In nucleotides, the CDR3 is TGCGCCAGCAGCTTGGCCAACTATAGGGGATTGAACACTGAAGCTTTCTTT. Protein product: CASSLANYRGLNTEAFF. The chain recombines TRBV5-1 with TRBJ1-1, with D possibly matching TRBD1 (5 bases). With 0 bases removed from V and 0 bases from J, the gap between germline ends came to 15 bases. This CDR3 has 17 residues. Looked up from germline, CDR1 is SGHRS and CDR2 is YFSETQ.

The chain uses TRBV12-3 or TRBV12-4 and TRBJ1-2, with D hard to call. V was trimmed by 6 bases and J by 0 bases, leaving 8 bases between them. The CDR3 is 13 amino acids. DNA for the CDR3: TGTGCCAGCAGGGCCCCTTCTAACTATGGCTACACCTTC. Its protein product is CASRAPSNYGYTF.

This clone showed up just a few times. The chain is built from TRBV16 and TRBJ1-1; no definite D call. V gave up 7 bases and J gave up 1 base, with 7 bases separating them. CDR1 and CDR2 from the germline V gene are KGHSY and FQNENV. CDR3 size: 12 residues. The CDR3 DNA reads as TGTGCCAGCACCAAACAGAACACTGAAGCTTTCTTT. Translating gives CASTKQNTEAFF.

In its sample, this clone was seen once. The genes are TRBV18 and TRBJ1-4; D not resolved. Germline assignment: CDR1 KGHSH and CDR2 LQKENI. V was pared by 3 bases and J by 8 bases, with 16 bases between. CDR3 length: 15 residues. This CDR3 is CASSPQFNSGEKLFF. CDR3 nucleotide sequence: TGTGCCAGCTCACCCCAGTTCAACTCCGGGGAAAAACTGTTTTTT.

The chain employs TRBV20-1 and TRBJ2-2; D remains ambiguous. Trimming shortened V by 3 bases and J by 0 bases, and 5 bases separated the two germline ends. The CDR3 consists of 13 residues. The V gene's germline CDR1 is DFQATT and CDR2 SNEGSKA (reference sequence). CDR3 sequence reads: CSASAANTGELFF. For the CDR3, the DNA is TGCAGTGCTAGTGCCGCGAACACCGGGGAGCTGTTTTTT.

This rearrangement joins TRBV4-1 to TRBJ1-2, with 7 bases lining up with TRBD1. Germline V CDR1 and CDR2: MGHRA, YSYEKL. The CDR3 is 15 residues long. V dropped 2 bases and J dropped 4; count of bases not matched to a gene: 7. The CDR3 loop reads CASSQLGGGGYGYTF. The CDR3 region has the DNA TGCGCCAGCAGCCAACTAGGGGGCGGCGGCTATGGCTACACCTTC.

The J gene is TRBJ2-7, the V gene TRBV5-5; D is unclear. Trimming cost V 0 bases and J 6 bases, with 7 bases left between them. CDR3 size: 12 residues. Germline V lookup: CDR1 SGHKS, CDR2 YYEKEE (reference sequence). The CDR3 sequence is CASSLVNGEQYF. CDR3 coding DNA: TGTGCCAGCAGCTTGGTCAATGGCGAGCAGTACTTC.

V is TRBV18 and J is TRBJ1-4; tentatively, D is TRBD1 (5 bases). The CDR3 length is 15 residues. Trimming stripped 6 bases from V and 4 bases from J, with 15 bases between. Germline V gene lookup returns CDR1 KGHSH and CDR2 LQKENI. The CDR3 DNA reads as TGTGCCAGCTCGGCCAATCAGGGCTTTAATGAAAAACTGTTTTTT. It encodes CASSANQGFNEKLFF.

V and J are TRBV2 and TRBJ1-1, with 7 bases identical to TRBD1. Trimming took 10 bases from V and 5 from J; bases not matched to a gene: 13. Germline CDR1 is SNHLY and CDR2 is FYNNEI. The CDR3 has 14 residues. CDR3 protein: CATPYDREDTEAFF. In nucleotides, the CDR3 is TGTGCCACCCCCTACGACAGGGAAGATACTGAAGCTTTCTTT. The full variable domain, completed using reference TRBV2 and TRBJ1-1, is EPEVTQTPSHQVTQMGQEVILRCVPISNHLYFYWYRQILGQKVEFLVSFYNNEISEKSEIFDDQFSVERPDGSNFTLKIRSTKLEDSAMYFCATPYDREDTEAFFGQGTRLTVV.

This chain connects TRBV28 to TRBJ2-7; tentative D call: TRBD1 (6 bases). Trimming left V 3 bases short and J 0 bases short, with 15 bases between. Germline CDR1 and CDR2: MDHEN and SYDVKM. This CDR3 is built from 16 residues. For the CDR3, the DNA is TGTGCCAGCAGTTTTTACCGACAGGAAAGCTCCTACGAGCAGTACGTC. Encoded protein: CASSFYRQESSYEQYV.

In nucleotides, the CDR3 is TGTGCCAGCAGCCCCTCGGACGGCTCCTACGAGCAGTACTTC. Its protein product is CASSPSDGSYEQYF. This chain joins TRBV7-3 and TRBJ2-7; no clear D gene. The V gene's germline CDR1 is SGHTA and CDR2 FQGTGA. This CDR3 spans 14 amino acids. Trimming cost V 5 bases and J 0 bases, with 11 bases left between them. Combining the CDR3 with reference TRBV7-3 and TRBJ2-7 gives the whole variable domain GAGVSQTPSNKVTEKGKYVELRCDPISGHTALYWYRQSLGQGPEFLIYFQGTGAADDSGLPNDRFFAVRPEGSVSTLKIQRTERGDSAVYLCASSPSDGSYEQYFGPGTRLTVT.

This clone was seen only once. This chain uses TRBV6-4 with TRBJ2-1; 11 bases fit TRBD2. The CDR3 sequence is 16 residues long. J was trimmed by 0 bases and V by 5 bases; bases with no gene match: 3. From germline, CDR1 is MRHNA and CDR2 SNTAGT. CDR3 nucleotides: TGTGCCAGCAGTAACCTAGCGGGGGGCTCCTACAATGAGCAGTTCTTC. Translation gives CASSNLAGGSYNEQFF.

The rearrangement links TRBV30 to TRBJ2-2, with D unclear. The CDR3 is 14 residues long. The V and J ends lost 0 bases and 4 bases respectively, with 9 bases between them. Looked up from germline, CDR1 is GTSNPN and CDR2 is SVGIG (reference sequence). The CDR3: CAWSVPVSTGELFF. The DNA of the CDR3 is TGTGCCTGGAGTGTACCGGTTAGCACCGGGGAGCTGTTTTTT.

The rearrangement uses TRBV5-1 and TRBJ2-6, with D possibly matching TRBD1 (6 bases). The CDR3 has 15 residues. The V end lost 0 bases, the J end lost 2 bases, and 6 bases lay between the germline ends. Germline CDR1 reads SGHRS; CDR2 reads YFSETQ. CDR3 region: CASSLAGAGANVLTF. Written as DNA, the CDR3 is TGCGCCAGCAGCTTGGCAGGGGCTGGGGCCAACGTCCTGACTTTC.

The V call is TRBV6-4, the J call TRBJ2-1; the match to TRBD1 covers 9 bases. The CDR3 totals 14 residues. The ends lost 8 bases at V and 10 bases at J; junction bases unmatched: 12. Germline CDR1 is MRHNA and CDR2 is SNTAGT. CDR3 DNA sequence: TGTGCCAGCTCGGGACAGGGCGGTTTCGGGGAGCAGTTCTTC. Encoded protein: CASSGQGGFGEQFF.

The J gene is TRBJ1-1, the V gene TRBV12-5, with no clear D. The CDR3 has 13 residues. Trimming cost V 7 bases and J 6 bases, with 15 bases left between them. Germline V lookup: CDR1 LGHNT, CDR2 FRNRAP. CDR3 protein: CASATTGEAEAFF. The CDR3 DNA reads TGTGCTAGTGCCACTACCGGAGAGGCTGAAGCTTTCTTT.

This clone has a single count. The gene calls are TRBV28 and TRBJ1-5; D is perhaps TRBD1 (5 bases). CDR1 is MDHEN, CDR2 SYDVKM, per germline. The CDR3 sequence is 12 residues long. Trimming removed 3 bases from V and 15 bases from J, with 15 bases in between. In DNA, the CDR3 is TGTGCCAGCAGTTTTTTAGGGGCCGCGGGGCATTTT. Translation gives CASSFLGAAGHF.

V and J are TRBV5-1 and TRBJ1-1; D not resolved. V lost 6 bases and J 2 bases, leaving 20 bases between the germline ends. The germline V gene has CDR1 SGHRS and CDR2 YFSETQ. This CDR3 contains 16 residues. The CDR3 DNA reads as TGCGCCAGCAACAACGGCGGAAGGGTGGAAAACACTGAAGCTTTCTTT. Its translation: CASNNGGRVENTEAFF. Based on the CDR3 plus reference TRBV5-1 and TRBJ1-1, the full variable domain is KAGVTQTPRYLIKTRGQQVTLSCSPISGHRSVSWYQQTPGQGLQFLFEYFSETQRNKGNFPGRFSGRQFSNSRSEMNVSTLELGDSALYLCASNNGGRVENTEAFFGQGTRLTVV.

The chain recombines TRBV9 with TRBJ2-7; 9 nucleotides match TRBD2. Germline CDR1 SGDLS, CDR2 YYNGEE. The trim removed 0 bases at V and 2 bases at J, leaving 3 bases unmatched. The CDR3 has 15 amino acids. The DNA for the CDR3 is TGTGCCAGCAGCGTAGCTAGCGGGACAACCTACGAGCAGTACTTC. Its protein is CASSVASGTTYEQYF.

The rearrangement uses TRBV7-9 and TRBJ2-2; 9 positions match TRBD2. Unmatched junction bases numbered 5, after V lost 5 bases and J lost 1 base. This CDR3 is 16 amino acids long. Germline CDR1 SEHNR, CDR2 FQNEAQ (reference sequence). The CDR3 reads CASSLAGGQNTGELFF. The CDR3 nucleotides are TGTGCCAGCAGCCTTGCGGGGGGGCAGAACACCGGGGAGCTGTTTTTT.

A single count supports this clone. The DNA for the CDR3 is TGTGCCAGCAGCGTAGGCCCGGTAGGGTACGGGGGGAGGCAAGAGACCCAGTACTTC. Encoded protein: CASSVGPVGYGGRQETQYF. This chain connects TRBV9 to TRBJ2-5; 7 nucleotides agree with TRBD2. The V gene end was trimmed by 0 bases and the J gene end by 2 bases; junction bases not matched to a gene: 16. CDR3 length equals 19 residues. The germline gives CDR1 SGDLS, CDR2 YYNGEE.

This sequence joins TRBV5-6 and TRBJ1-2; 8 bases align to TRBD1. This CDR3 comprises 16 residues. Germline V gene data show CDR1 as SGHDT and CDR2 as YYEEEE. V trimming: 3 bases; J trimming: 4 bases; junction bases outside the gene matches: 11. As DNA, the CDR3 is TGTGCCAGCAGCTCGACCGATGGACAGGGATTCTATGGCTACACCTTC. Translating it yields CASSSTDGQGFYGYTF.

This chain joins TRBV27 and TRBJ1-5, with a possible D match to TRBD1 (6 bases). Between the trimmed V and J ends, which lost 6 bases and 4 bases, there was a span of 19 bases. This CDR3 contains 16 residues. Germline V CDR1 and CDR2: MNHEY, SMNVEV (reference sequence). This CDR3 is CASSIGSGAGNQPQHF. The CDR3 DNA reads TGTGCCAGCAGCATTGGGTCAGGGGCTGGGAATCAGCCCCAGCATTTT.

The V call is TRBV18, the J call TRBJ1-1; D is ambiguous. The CDR3 consists of 13 residues. Trimming stripped 2 bases from V and 8 bases from J, with 12 bases between. Germline V gene lookup returns CDR1 KGHSH and CDR2 LQKENI. CDR3 amino acids: CASSPSQGGEAFF. The CDR3 DNA follows: TGTGCCAGCTCACCAAGTCAAGGAGGGGAAGCTTTCTTT.

This clone was seen a handful of times. The CDR3, as DNA: TGTGCCAGCTCAACTAAGACAGGGGGCATAGGCAATGAGCAGTTCTTC. It is translated as CASSTKTGGIGNEQFF. The chain employs TRBV18 and TRBJ2-1; 10 nucleotides align to TRBD1. The CDR3 sequence is 16 residues long. V trimming: 5 bases; J trimming: 6 bases; junction bases outside the gene matches: 10. The V gene's germline CDR1 is KGHSH and CDR2 LQKENI.

V gene TRBV28 combines with J gene TRBJ1-2; tentatively, D is TRBD1 (6 bases). Germline V gene sequence: CDR1 MDHEN, CDR2 SYDVKM. CDR3 length equals 14 residues. The V end was cut by 6 bases, the J end by 7 bases, with 18 bases between. The chain's CDR3 is CASRLTGTFFGYTF. DNA for the CDR3: TGTGCCAGCAGATTGACCGGGACATTTTTTGGCTACACCTTC.